A selection of T cell receptor beta chains follows, all from one sample in a study of T cells after yellow fever vaccination. TCRdb reprocessed the 5' RACE reads with MiXCR, giving one entry per CDR3 protein. The table shows about 340,000 distinct CDR3 sequences, with roughly 4% occurring only once. The sample here was PBMCs, taken 5 days after the yellow fever booster vaccination. All receptors derive from a man aged 18 to 35 who received the YFV17D yellow fever vaccine. CDR3s include the opening cysteine and the closing phenylalanine or tryptophan. The order of the fields is clone size, D gene, V gene, J gene, CDR3 DNA, CDR3 protein. The D gene is left open where the match is weak. A row's size may be missing; if present it is once, few, many or a size class.

clone size: few; D gene: TRBD1; V gene: TRBV10-2; J gene: TRBJ2-7; CDR3 DNA: TGCGCCAGCATTGATCTCATCCGGGACAGGGACTACGAGCAGTACTTC; CDR3 protein: CASIDLIRDRDYEQYF
clone size: few; D gene: TRBD2; V gene: TRBV27; J gene: TRBJ2-5; CDR3 DNA: TGTGCCAGCAGTTTCCTCGCTAGCGGGCAAGAGACCCAGTACTTC; CDR3 protein: CASSFLASGQETQYF
clone size: many; D gene: .; V gene: TRBV5-1; J gene: TRBJ2-3; CDR3 DNA: TGCGCCAGCAGCTTGGGGGGACTTAGCACAGATACGCAGTATTTT; CDR3 protein: CASSLGGLSTDTQYF
clone size: .; D gene: TRBD1; V gene: TRBV6-2/TRBV6-3; J gene: TRBJ2-5; CDR3 DNA: TGTGCCAGGCAAAAGATGGGAGATGGGACAGAAGAGACCCAGTACTTC; CDR3 protein: CARQKMGDGTEETQYF
clone size: few; D gene: .; V gene: TRBV12-3/TRBV12-4; J gene: TRBJ1-5; CDR3 DNA: TGTGCCAGCAGTTTGGGGGGGCCCCAGCATTTT; CDR3 protein: CASSLGGPQHF
clone size: few; D gene: .; V gene: TRBV5-4; J gene: TRBJ1-1; CDR3 DNA: TGTGCCAGCAGCAGGGATTTAGGGATGAACACTGAAGCTTTCTTT; CDR3 protein: CASSRDLGMNTEAFF
clone size: many; D gene: TRBD2; V gene: TRBV12-3/TRBV12-4; J gene: TRBJ2-4; CDR3 DNA: TGTGCCAGCAGGGTTAGCGGGGGCAGGAGGGACATTCAGTACTTC; CDR3 protein: CASRVSGGRRDIQYF
clone size: many; D gene: TRBD2; V gene: TRBV10-1; J gene: TRBJ2-3; CDR3 DNA: TGCGCCAGCAGTGACCCGGCTAGCGGGCGCACAGATACGCAGTATTTT; CDR3 protein: CASSDPASGRTDTQYF
clone size: .; D gene: TRBD2; V gene: TRBV11-1; J gene: TRBJ2-3; CDR3 DNA: TGTGCCAGCAGCCGGGGGGGAGTTATGCTCGATACGCAGTATTTT; CDR3 protein: CASSRGGVMLDTQYF
clone size: .; D gene: TRBD2; V gene: TRBV5-4; J gene: TRBJ2-2; CDR3 DNA: TGTGCCAGCAGCCTAGTGGGGGGGGGACCCCTGCTCACCGGGGAGCTGTTTTTT; CDR3 protein: CASSLVGGGPLLTGELFF
clone size: few; D gene: .; V gene: TRBV21-1; J gene: TRBJ2-4; CDR3 DNA: TGTGCCAGCAGCAAAGGGGGCAGATCGAGCAAAAACATTCAGTACTTC; CDR3 protein: CASSKGGRSSKNIQYF
clone size: few; D gene: TRBD1; V gene: TRBV5-1; J gene: TRBJ2-6; CDR3 DNA: TGCGCCAGCAGCATGGGGACAGGGTGGGGACCCTCCTCATCTGGGGCCAACGTCCTGACTTTC; CDR3 protein: CASSMGTGWGPSSSGANVLTF
clone size: few; D gene: TRBD2; V gene: TRBV4-2; J gene: TRBJ2-5; CDR3 DNA: TGTGCCAGCAGCCAAGAGGCTAGCGGGGGGGAGACCCAGTACTTC; CDR3 protein: CASSQEASGGETQYF
clone size: few; D gene: .; V gene: TRBV21-1; J gene: TRBJ1-6; CDR3 DNA: TGTGCCAGCAGCAAAGCGCCCCGACAGCGAACCTATAATTCACCCCTCCACTTT; CDR3 protein: CASSKAPRQRTYNSPLHF
clone size: many; D gene: .; V gene: TRBV2; J gene: TRBJ1-1; CDR3 DNA: TGTGCCAGCACAGGGAACACTGAAGCTTTCTTT; CDR3 protein: CASTGNTEAFF
clone size: few; D gene: .; V gene: TRBV5-4; J gene: TRBJ1-2; CDR3 DNA: TGTGCCAGCAGCTTCATAATAGGCGGCTACACCTTC; CDR3 protein: CASSFIIGGYTF
clone size: .; D gene: TRBD2; V gene: TRBV29-1; J gene: TRBJ2-1; CDR3 DNA: TGCAGCGTTGAAGATAGCGGGCGGACCTACAATGAGCAGTTCTTC; CDR3 protein: CSVEDSGRTYNEQFF
clone size: many; D gene: TRBD1; V gene: TRBV20-1; J gene: TRBJ1-5; CDR3 DNA: TGCAGTGCTGGAGGGACAGGAAATTATCAGCCCCAGCATTTT; CDR3 protein: CSAGGTGNYQPQHF
clone size: few; D gene: TRBD2; V gene: TRBV6-1; J gene: TRBJ2-1; CDR3 DNA: TGTGCCAGCAGGCCACTAGCGGGGGGCAATGAGCAGTTCTTC; CDR3 protein: CASRPLAGGNEQFF
clone size: .; D gene: .; V gene: TRBV10-3; J gene: TRBJ2-1; CDR3 DNA: TGTGCCATCAGTGAGCGGGATGAGCAGTTCTTC; CDR3 protein: CAISERDEQFF
clone size: many; D gene: TRBD1; V gene: TRBV10-3; J gene: TRBJ2-3; CDR3 DNA: TGTGCCATCAGTGAGGAGGGACAGGGAAAAGATACGCAGTATTTT; CDR3 protein: CAISEEGQGKDTQYF
clone size: .; D gene: TRBD1; V gene: TRBV5-1; J gene: TRBJ2-2; CDR3 DNA: TGCGCCAGCAGCTTTGGGGACAGGAGGAACACCGGGGAGCTGTTTTTT; CDR3 protein: CASSFGDRRNTGELFF
clone size: few; D gene: .; V gene: TRBV29-1; J gene: TRBJ1-5; CDR3 DNA: TGCAGCGCGCAGGAAGGGGGCAATCAGCCCCAGCATTTT; CDR3 protein: CSAQEGGNQPQHF
clone size: few; D gene: .; V gene: TRBV7-8; J gene: TRBJ2-2; CDR3 DNA: TGTGCCAGCAGCTTAGTCTTGGACGGGGAGCTGTTTTTT; CDR3 protein: CASSLVLDGELFF
clone size: few; D gene: .; V gene: TRBV4-3; J gene: TRBJ2-7; CDR3 DNA: TGCGCCAGCAGCCAAGATACCGGCATCCCCTACGAGCAGTACTTC; CDR3 protein: CASSQDTGIPYEQYF
clone size: many; D gene: .; V gene: TRBV18; J gene: TRBJ2-2; CDR3 DNA: TGTGCCAGCTCACCACCGAACACCGGGGAGCTGTTTTTT; CDR3 protein: CASSPPNTGELFF
clone size: .; D gene: .; V gene: TRBV10-2; J gene: TRBJ2-2; CDR3 DNA: TGCGCCAGCACCGTAAACACCGGGGAGCTGTTTTTT; CDR3 protein: CASTVNTGELFF